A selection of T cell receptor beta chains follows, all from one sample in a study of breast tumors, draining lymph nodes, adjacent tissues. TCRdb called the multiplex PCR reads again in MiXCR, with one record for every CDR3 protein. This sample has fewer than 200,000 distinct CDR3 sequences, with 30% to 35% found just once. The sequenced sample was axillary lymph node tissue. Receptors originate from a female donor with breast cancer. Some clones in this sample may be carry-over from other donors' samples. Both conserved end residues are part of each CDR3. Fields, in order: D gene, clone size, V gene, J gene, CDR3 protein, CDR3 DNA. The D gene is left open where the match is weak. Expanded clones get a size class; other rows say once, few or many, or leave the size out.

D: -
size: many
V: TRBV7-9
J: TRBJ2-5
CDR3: CASSLEVETQYF
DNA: TGTGCCAGCAGCCTCGAAGTAGAGACCCAGTACTTC

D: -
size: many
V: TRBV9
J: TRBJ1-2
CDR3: CASSKDSNYGYTF
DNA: TGTGCCAGCAGCAAGGATAGTAACTATGGCTACACCTTC

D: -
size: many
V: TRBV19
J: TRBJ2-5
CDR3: CASRQVGETQYF
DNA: TGTGCCAGTAGGCAGGTGGGGGAGACCCAGTACTTC

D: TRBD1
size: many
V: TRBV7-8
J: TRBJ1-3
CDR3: CASSLAWGQGGGGSGNTIYF
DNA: TGTGCCAGCAGCTTAGCGTGGGGACAGGGGGGTGGAGGTTCCGGAAACACCATATATTTT

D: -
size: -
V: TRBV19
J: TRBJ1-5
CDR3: CASEAGPRGFGQPQHF
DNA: TGTGCCAGCGAGGCGGGACCCCGTGGTTTTGGTCAGCCCCAGCATTTT

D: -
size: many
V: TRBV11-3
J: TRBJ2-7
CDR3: CASSLSGLGDREQYF
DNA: TGTGCCAGCAGCTTATCAGGGTTGGGGGATCGCGAGCAGTACTTC

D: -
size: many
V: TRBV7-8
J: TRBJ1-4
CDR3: CASSFGGAATNEKLFF
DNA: TGTGCCAGCAGCTTCGGAGGTGCTGCAACTAATGAAAAACTGTTTTTT

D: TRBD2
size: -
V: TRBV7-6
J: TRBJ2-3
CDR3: CAINPGGATDTQYF
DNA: TGTGCTATCAACCCGGGGGGGGCCACAGATACGCAGTATTTT

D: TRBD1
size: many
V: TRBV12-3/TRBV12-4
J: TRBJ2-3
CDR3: CASSPHAGGTGLDTQYF
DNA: TGTGCCAGCAGTCCCCACGCAGGGGGGACAGGGTTGGATACGCAGTATTTT

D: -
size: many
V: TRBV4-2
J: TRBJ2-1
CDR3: CASSQDLPSSLYNEQFF
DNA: TGTGCCAGCAGCCAAGATCTGCCTAGCAGTCTCTACAATGAGCAGTTCTTC

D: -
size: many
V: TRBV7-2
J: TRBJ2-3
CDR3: CASSLDQVDTQYF
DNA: TGTGCCAGCAGCTTAGACCAGGTGGATACGCAGTATTTT

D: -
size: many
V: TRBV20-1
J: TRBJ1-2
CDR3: CSARDKRYHGYTF
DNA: TGCAGTGCTAGAGATAAGAGGTATCATGGCTACACCTTC

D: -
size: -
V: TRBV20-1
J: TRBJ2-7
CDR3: CSARRDAYEQYF
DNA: TGCAGTGCTAGACGGGACGCCTACGAGCAGTACTTC

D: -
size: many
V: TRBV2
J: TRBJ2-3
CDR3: CASSVMGPTDTQYF
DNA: TGTGCCAGCAGTGTGATGGGGCCCACAGATACGCAGTATTTT

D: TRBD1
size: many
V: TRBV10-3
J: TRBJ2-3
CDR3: CAISDGTGANTQYF
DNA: TGTGCCATCAGTGACGGGACAGGGGCTAATACGCAGTATTTT

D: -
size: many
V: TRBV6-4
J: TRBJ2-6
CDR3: CASSEGAGGANVLTF
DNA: TGTGCCAGCAGTGAGGGAGCAGGAGGGGCCAACGTCCTGACTTTC

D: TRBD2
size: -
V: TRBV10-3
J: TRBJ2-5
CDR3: CAISGTRGGVQETQCF
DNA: TGTGCCATTAGTGGGACTCGCGGGGGAGTTCAAGAGACCCAGTGCTTC

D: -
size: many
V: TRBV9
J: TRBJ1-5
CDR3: CASSVGAGGNQPQHF
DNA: TGTGCCAGCAGCGTCGGGGCTGGGGGCAATCAGCCCCAGCATTTT

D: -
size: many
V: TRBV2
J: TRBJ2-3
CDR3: CASGGSQTDTQYF
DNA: TGTGCCAGCGGAGGGTCGCAAACAGATACGCAGTATTTT

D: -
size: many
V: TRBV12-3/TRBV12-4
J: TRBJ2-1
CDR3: CASSFDANEQFF
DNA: TGTGCCAGCAGTTTCGACGCCAATGAGCAGTTCTTC

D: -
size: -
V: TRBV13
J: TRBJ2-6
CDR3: CASSLGTGKPSGANVLTF
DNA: TGTGCCAGCAGCTTAGGGACAGGAAAACCCTCTGGGGCCAACGTCCTGACTTTC

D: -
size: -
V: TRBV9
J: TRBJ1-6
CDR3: CASSVAPRGAKSPLHF
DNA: TGTGCCAGCAGCGTAGCCCCGCGGGGGGCAAAATCACCCCTCCACTTT

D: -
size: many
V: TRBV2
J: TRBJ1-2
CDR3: CASKRGGYTF
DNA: TGTGCCAGCAAGAGAGGTGGCTACACCTTC

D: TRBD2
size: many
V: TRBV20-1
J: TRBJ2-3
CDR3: CSARAMTSGSFIDTQYF
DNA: TGCAGTGCTAGAGCTATGACTAGCGGGAGTTTCATAGATACGCAGTATTTT

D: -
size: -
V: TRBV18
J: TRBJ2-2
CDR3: CASSPLARGTGELFF
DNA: TGTGCCAGCTCACCGCTAGCGCGGGGCACCGGGGAGCTGTTTTTT

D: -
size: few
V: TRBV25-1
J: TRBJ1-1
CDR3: CASSDPNGQLNTEAFF
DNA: TGTGCCAGCAGTGACCCCAATGGACAGCTAAACACTGAAGCTTTCTTT

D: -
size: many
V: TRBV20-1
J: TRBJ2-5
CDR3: CSARDRAVSQETQYF
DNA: TGCAGTGCTAGAGATAGGGCGGTATCTCAAGAGACCCAGTACTTC

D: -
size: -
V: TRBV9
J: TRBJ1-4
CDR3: CASSVGGEANEKLFF
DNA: TGTGCCAGCAGCGTAGGGGGGGAGGCTAATGAAAAACTGTTTTTT

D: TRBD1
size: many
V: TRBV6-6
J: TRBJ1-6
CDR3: CASRVSPPGQGDSPLHF
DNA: TGTGCCAGCAGAGTCAGCCCGCCCGGACAGGGCGATTCACCCCTCCACTTT

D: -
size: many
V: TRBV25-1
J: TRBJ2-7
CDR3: CARGDRKGKVGEQYF
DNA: TGTGCCAGGGGTGACAGAAAGGGTAAAGTCGGCGAGCAGTACTTC

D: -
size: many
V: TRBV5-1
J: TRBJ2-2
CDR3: CASRRVSENTGELFF
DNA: TGCGCCAGCAGGAGAGTTAGCGAGAACACCGGGGAGCTGTTTTTT

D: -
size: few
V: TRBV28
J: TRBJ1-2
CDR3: CASSPGGHWGYTF
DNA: TGTGCCAGCAGTCCGGGGGGGCATTGGGGCTACACCTTC

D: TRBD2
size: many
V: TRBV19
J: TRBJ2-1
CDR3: CASRIRASGSHYNEQFF
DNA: TGTGCCAGTAGAATAAGGGCTAGCGGGAGCCACTACAATGAGCAGTTCTTC

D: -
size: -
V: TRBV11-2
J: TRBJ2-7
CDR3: CASSVGAGASYERYF
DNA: -

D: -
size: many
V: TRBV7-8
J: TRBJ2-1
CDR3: CASSLGRTGDGGSEQFF
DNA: TGTGCCAGCAGCTTAGGTAGAACTGGGGACGGAGGTAGTGAGCAGTTCTTC

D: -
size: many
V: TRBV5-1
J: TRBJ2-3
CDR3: CASSIWGHTTDTQYF
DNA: TGCGCCAGCAGCATCTGGGGACACACTACAGATACGCAGTATTTT

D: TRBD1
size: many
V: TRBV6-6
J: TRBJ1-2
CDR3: CASSPRVGTGIGYTF
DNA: TGTGCCAGCAGTCCTCGCGTAGGGACAGGGATCGGCTACACCTTC

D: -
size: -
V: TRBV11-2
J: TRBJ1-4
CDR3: CASSFSQGGGEKLFF
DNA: TGTGCCAGCAGCTTTTCCCAAGGGGGGGGGGAAAAACTGTTTTTT

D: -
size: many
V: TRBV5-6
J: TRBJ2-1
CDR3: CASGDTNSYNEQFF
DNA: TGTGCCAGCGGTGACACCAACTCCTACAATGAGCAGTTCTTC

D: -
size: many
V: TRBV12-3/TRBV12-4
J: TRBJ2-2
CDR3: CASLVGPGELFF
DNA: TGTGCCAGCCTAGTGGGCCCCGGGGAGCTGTTTTTT

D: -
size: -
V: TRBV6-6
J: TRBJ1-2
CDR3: CASNPGYGYTF
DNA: TGTGCCAGCAACCCGGGGTATGGCTACACCTTC

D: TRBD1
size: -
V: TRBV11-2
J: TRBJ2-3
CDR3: CASGSRTGASADTQYF
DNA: TGTGCCAGCGGCTCTCGGACAGGGGCGAGCGCAGATACGCAGTATTTT

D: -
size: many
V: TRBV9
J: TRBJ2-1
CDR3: CASSVGQGTYNEQFF
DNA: TGTGCCAGCAGCGTAGGGCAGGGTACCTACAATGAGCAGTTCTTC

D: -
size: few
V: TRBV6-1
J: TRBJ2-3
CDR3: CASSQLGNTQYF
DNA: TGTGCCAGCAGTCAACTAGGAAATACGCAGTATTTT

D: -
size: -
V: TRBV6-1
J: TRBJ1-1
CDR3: CASRPWSGTEAFF
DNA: TGTGCCAGCAGGCCGTGGTCGGGAACTGAAGCTTTCTTT

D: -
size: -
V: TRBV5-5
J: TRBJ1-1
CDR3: CASSWGGVTFF
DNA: TGTGCCAGCAGCTGGGGGGGGGTAACTTTCTTT

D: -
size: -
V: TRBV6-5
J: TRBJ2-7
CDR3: CASSSQALLEQYF
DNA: TGTGCCAGCAGTTCACAGGCTCTCCTAGAGCAGTACTTC

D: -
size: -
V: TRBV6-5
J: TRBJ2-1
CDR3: CASSYGRALSSYNEQSF
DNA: TGTGCCAGCAGTTACGGGCGGGCCCTAAGCTCCTACAATGAGCAGTCCTTC

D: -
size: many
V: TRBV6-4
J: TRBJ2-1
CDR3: CASSDVGIGMDEQFF
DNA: TGTGCCAGCAGTGACGTCGGGATAGGGATGGACGAGCAGTTCTTC

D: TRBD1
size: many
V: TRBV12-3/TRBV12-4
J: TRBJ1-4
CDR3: CASRGQGGEKLFF
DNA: TGTGCCAGCAGGGGCCAGGGGGGTGAAAAACTGTTTTTT

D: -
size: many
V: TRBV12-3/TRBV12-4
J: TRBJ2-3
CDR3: CASSLRRVSTDTQYF
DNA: TGTGCCAGCAGTTTGAGGCGGGTGAGCACAGATACGCAGTATTTT

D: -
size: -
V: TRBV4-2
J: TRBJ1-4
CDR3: CASSQQGF
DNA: TGTGCCAGCAGCCAACAGGGTTTT

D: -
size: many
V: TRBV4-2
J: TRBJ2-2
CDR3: CASSQDQTGGELFF
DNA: TGTGCCAGCAGCCAAGATCAAACAGGAGGGGAGCTGTTTTTT

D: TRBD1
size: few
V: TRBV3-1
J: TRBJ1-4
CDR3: CASSHRFFGGQDYEKLFF
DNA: TGTGCCAGCAGCCATAGGTTTTTTGGCGGACAGGATTATGAAAAACTGTTTTTT

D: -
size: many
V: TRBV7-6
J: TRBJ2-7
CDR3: CASSLSGSFTYEQYF
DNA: TGTGCCAGCAGCTTATCAGGGTCGTTCACCTACGAGCAGTACTTC

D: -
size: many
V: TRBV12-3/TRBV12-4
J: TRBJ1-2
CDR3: CASSPNRVENYGYTF
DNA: TGTGCCAGCAGTCCAAACAGAGTAGAAAACTATGGCTACACCTTC

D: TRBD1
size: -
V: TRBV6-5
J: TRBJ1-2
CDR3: CASTDAGTAFHYGYTF
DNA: TGTGCCAGCACCGACGCCGGGACAGCTTTCCACTATGGCTACACCTTC

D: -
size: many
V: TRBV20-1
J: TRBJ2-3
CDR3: CSAAPQGLPDTQYF
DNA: TGCAGTGCGGCGCCACAGGGACTACCAGATACGCAGTATTTT